This T cell receptor beta chain came from a study of CD8+ T cells in alopecia areata. Study results and limitations: The study also sequences resident alphabeta T cells of normal skin in scalp samples. TCR sharing was clearer in mice than between patients, perhaps partly owing to patient HLA diversity. Clonality exceeded that of normal scalp in lesional scalp, most notably in alopecia totalis/universalis.

After isolation, RNA underwent reverse transcription to generate cDNA as the sequencing template. TCRdb's table, derived via immunoSEQ multiplex PCR, lists solely in-frame clones and lacks some. The table lists 150,000 to 200,000 clones, roughly 60% of them singletons, with less than 5% in the top ten. The CDR3 consists of 17 residues. Germline V gives CDR1 SGHAT, CDR2 FQNNGV. V was clipped by 8 bases and J by 8 bases, with 28 bases between them. PBMCs yielded sorted CD4+ and CD8+ T cells. For this clone: Its antigen is currently unknown.

The sequence derives from a human donor in good health. The V and J genes are TRBV11-2 and TRBJ2-1, with D tentatively TRBD1 (6 bases). Source material: CD4+ T cells sorted from blood. For the CDR3, the DNA is TGTGCCAGCCAAAGGGGGTCCTTCCTATCGCGAGGGGATGAGCAGTTCTTC. Protein product: CASQRGSFLSRGDEQFF.